This T cell receptor beta chain came from a study of T cell clones after liver transplantation. Study in general: At least one year of complete immunosuppression withdrawal without enzymes over twice normal defined tolerance. Study observations and caveats: The donor-reactive repertoire was only partly measurable in a couple of subjects, lacking donor cells. Donor-reactive sequences fell more than third party-reactive ones, suggesting partial deletion.

Here immunoSEQ multiplex PCR was the method, and the copy in TCRdb shows in-frame clones only, minus some. This table has approximately 51,000 clones, 65% to 80% appearing once. A remark on this clone: Its antigen is currently unknown.

The CDR3 spans 19 residues. J lost 0 bases, V lost 1 base, and 12 bases had no gene match. CDR1 and CDR2 (germline): SGHNT, YYREEE (reference sequence). Sample: CD4+ T cells from blood, taken approximately 54 months after liver transplant. This sequence was found in a human patient who received a liver transplant. Among the T cells, some may be from the graft donor. The chain is built from TRBV5-4 and TRBJ1-3; 8 bases line up with TRBD1. CDR3 DNA: TGTGCCAGCAGCTTGTTCGGGGACAGGAGGAAAGGCTCTGGAAACACCATATATTTT. This translates into CASSLFGDRRKGSGNTIYF.